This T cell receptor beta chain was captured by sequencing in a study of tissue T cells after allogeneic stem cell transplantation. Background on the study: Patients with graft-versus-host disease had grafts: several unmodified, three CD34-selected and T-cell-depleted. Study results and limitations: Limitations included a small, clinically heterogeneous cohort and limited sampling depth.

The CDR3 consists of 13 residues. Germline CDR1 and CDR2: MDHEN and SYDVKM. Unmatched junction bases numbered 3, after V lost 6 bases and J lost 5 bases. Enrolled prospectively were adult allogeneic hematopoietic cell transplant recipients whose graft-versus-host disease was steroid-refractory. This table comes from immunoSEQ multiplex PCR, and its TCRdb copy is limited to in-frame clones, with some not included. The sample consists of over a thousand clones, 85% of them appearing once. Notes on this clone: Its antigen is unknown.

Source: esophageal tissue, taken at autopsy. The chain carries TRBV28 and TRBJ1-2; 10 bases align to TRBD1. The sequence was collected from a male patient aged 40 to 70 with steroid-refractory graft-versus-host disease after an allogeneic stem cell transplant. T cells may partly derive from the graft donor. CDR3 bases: TGTGCCAGCAGGGGGACAGGGGCTTATGGCTACACCTTC. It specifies CASRGTGAYGYTF.